A single sample gave rise to the 28 T cell receptor beta chains below, sequenced in a study of blood T cell repertoires in COVID-19 (dated by TCRdb to 2020 to 2022). Receptor amplification or capture employed the immunoSEQ multiplex PCR assay. Drawn from immuneACCESS, this table holds only the in-frame rearrangements with V and J called that TCRdb kept. Clones are partly lost; checked studies trace under half to an unresolved V gene and leave the rest unexplained. In this sample the table shows more than 85,000 clones, about 78% of which occur a single time. The top ten clones comprise approximately 9.8% of the sample. The material sequenced was peripheral blood. These receptors all stem from a man aged 60 to 69 with active or convalescent COVID-19.

The DNA for the CDR3 is TGCGCCAGCAGCTTGACGGGGTTCCCAGATACGCAGTATTTT. This translates into CASSLTGFPDTQYF. The rearrangement links TRBV5-1 to TRBJ2-3; the D gene is possibly TRBD2 (5 bases). The CDR3 has 14 residues. Looked up from germline, CDR1 is SGHRS and CDR2 is YFSETQ. The V and J ends lost 1 base and 4 bases respectively, with 10 bases between them.

V gene TRBV24-1 combines with J gene TRBJ1-1; D call uncertain. This CDR3 spans 13 amino acids. The V gene lost 9 bases and the J gene lost 3 bases, with 13 bases spanning the gap. Per germline, CDR1 KGHDR and CDR2 SFDVKD. The CDR3: CATSRWGDTEAFF. The DNA for the CDR3 is TGTGCCACCTCCCGGTGGGGAGACACTGAAGCTTTCTTT.

The rearrangement joins TRBV6-5 to TRBJ1-2; D uncertain. V dropped 7 bases and J dropped 3 bases, with 15 bases sitting between them. The CDR3 extends over 14 amino acids. The germline gives CDR1 MNHEY, CDR2 SVGAGI. CDR3 sequence (DNA): TGTGCCAGCACCCTGGGCCGGCCCCACTATGGCTACACCTTC. Protein sequence: CASTLGRPHYGYTF.

The chain employs TRBV6-1 and TRBJ2-3; 10 bases match TRBD1. The CDR3 totals 18 residues. The V and J ends lost 3 bases and 5 bases, in that order; junction bases with no gene match: 14. CDR1 is MNHNS and CDR2 is SASEGT in the germline V gene. The chain's CDR3 is CASSDQPPDRGRGDTQYF. Written as DNA, the CDR3 is TGTGCCAGCAGTGACCAACCCCCTGACAGGGGGCGAGGAGATACGCAGTATTTT.

The CDR3 loop is CASSLTATLAKNIQYF. DNA for the CDR3: TGTGCCAGCAGCTTAACGGCGACTCTAGCCAAAAACATTCAGTACTTC. The chain has TRBV7-9 and TRBJ2-4, with unresolved D. Trimming left V 2 bases short and J 0 bases short, with 11 bases between. Germline V gives CDR1 SEHNR, CDR2 FQNEAQ (reference sequence). The CDR3 sequence is 16 residues long.

On this clone itself: Additional DNA sequences in this sample encode the identical CDR3. This chain joins TRBV9 and TRBJ1-4, with D perhaps TRBD1 (6 bases). The CDR3 totals 14 residues. Germline V gives CDR1 SGDLS, CDR2 YYNGEE. Trimming removed 0 bases at V and 7 bases at J, with 10 bases between. CDR3 bases: TGTGCCAGCAGCGTAGCGACAGGCGGTGAAAAACTGTTTTTT. It translates to CASSVATGGEKLFF.

The gene calls are TRBV20-1 and TRBJ2-3; D is uncertain. V was trimmed by 2 bases and J by 4 bases, leaving 4 bases between them. The germline V gene encodes CDR1 DFQATT and CDR2 SNEGSKA (reference sequence). This CDR3 comprises 11 residues. The CDR3 is CSARQADTQYF. The CDR3 DNA follows: TGCAGTGCTAGACAGGCAGATACGCAGTATTTT.

This clone turned up a few times. The chain joins TRBV7-9 to TRBJ1-6; a weak D match, TRBD1 (6 bases). Trimming took 6 bases from V and 8 from J, leaving 14 bases between them. This CDR3 spans 14 amino acids. Germline loops: CDR1 SEHNR, CDR2 FQNEAQ (reference sequence). CDR3 loop: CASRPGQKYSPLHF. CDR3 sequence (DNA): TGTGCCAGCAGACCAGGACAGAAGTATTCACCCCTCCACTTT.

V gene TRBV27 combines with J gene TRBJ1-4; tentative D call: TRBD1 (6 bases). CDR1 is MNHEY and CDR2 is SMNVEV in the germline V gene (reference sequence). The CDR3 covers 16 residues. Deletions cut 5 bases from V and 1 base from J, with 14 bases between. CDR3 DNA sequence: TGTGCCAGCAGTCACGGACAGACAATAACTAATGAAAAACTGTTTTTT. Amino acid sequence: CASSHGQTITNEKLFF.

The CDR3, as DNA: TGTGCCAGCAGTCCTCCCGGGCAGGGGAGTATCTATGGCTACACCTTC. Its translation: CASSPPGQGSIYGYTF. The J gene is TRBJ1-2, the V gene TRBV5-6, with D possibly TRBD1 on 6 matching bases. Trimming removed 5 bases at V and 4 bases at J, with 21 bases between. CDR3 size: 16 residues. Germline CDR1 reads SGHDT; CDR2 reads YYEEEE.

This clone came up a few times. The rearrangement joins TRBV18 to TRBJ2-1, with unresolved D. V was shortened by 0 bases and J by 3 bases, with 3 bases between the two germline ends. CDR1 is KGHSH, CDR2 LQKENI, per germline. This CDR3 spans 13 amino acids. The CDR3 reads CASSPPSYNEQFF. The CDR3 DNA is TGTGCCAGCTCACCACCCAGCTACAATGAGCAGTTCTTC. The complete variable domain, with remaining parts taken from reference TRBV18 and TRBJ2-1, reads NAGVMQNPRHLVRRRGQEARLRCSPMKGHSHVYWYRQLPEEGLKFMVYLQKENIIDESGMPKERFSAEFPKEGPSILRIQQVVRGDSAAYFCASSPPSYNEQFFGPGTRLTVL.

The chain links TRBV2 to TRBJ1-4, with 7 positions matching TRBD1. The CDR3 spans 15 residues. Per germline, CDR1 SNHLY and CDR2 FYNNEI. V lost 5 bases and J lost 4; bases outside the gene matches: 7. The CDR3 nucleotides are TGTGCCAGCAGTTTCATTGGGACAGATAATGAAAAACTGTTTTTT. It codes for CASSFIGTDNEKLFF.

This chain uses TRBV6-4 with TRBJ2-3; 11 bases align to TRBD2. This CDR3 has 16 amino acids. The germline gives CDR1 MRHNA, CDR2 SNTAGT. J gave up 1 base and V 5 bases, and 5 bases lay outside the gene matches. CDR3 sequence: CASSRPSGRRTDTQYF. DNA for the CDR3: TGTGCCAGCAGTAGGCCTAGCGGGAGGCGCACAGATACGCAGTATTTT.

This chain connects TRBV4-3 to TRBJ2-7, with 8 bases aligning to TRBD1. The CDR3 contains 17 residues. The trim removed 0 bases at V and 6 bases at J, leaving 13 bases unmatched. Germline V CDR1 and CDR2: LGHNA, YSLEER. This chain's CDR3 is CASSQDLPRGRTSEQYV. As DNA, the CDR3 is TGCGCCAGCAGCCAAGATCTCCCCAGGGGGCGAACCTCCGAGCAGTACGTC.

The chain uses TRBV29-1 and TRBJ2-1; the D is unclear. The V end lost 4 bases, the J end lost 6 bases, and 10 bases lay between the germline ends. This CDR3 contains 12 residues. Per germline, CDR1 SQVTM and CDR2 ANQGSEA. The CDR3 loop reads CSVVGEFNEQFF. The DNA of the CDR3 is TGCAGCGTTGTCGGTGAGTTCAATGAGCAGTTCTTC.

The rearrangement uses TRBV28 and TRBJ2-1; 7 nucleotides line up with TRBD1. This CDR3 region has 12 residues. CDR1 is MDHEN and CDR2 is SYDVKM in the germline V gene. V lost 5 bases to trimming and J lost 14 bases; unmatched junction nucleotides: 9. CDR3 nucleotides: TGTGCCAGCAGTCTTACAGGGGAGAGTAAGTTCTTC. Encoded protein: CASSLTGESKFF.

About this clone itself: This same CDR3 is encoded by further DNA sequences in the sample. The chain couples TRBV6-6 to TRBJ1-1; D is ambiguous. The CDR3 totals 14 residues. The germline V and J ends were trimmed by 0 bases and 0 bases, with 5 bases remaining between them. The germline V gene has CDR1 MNHNY and CDR2 SVGAGI (reference sequence). CDR3 sequence (DNA): TGTGCCAGCAGTTACTCGAGAGTGAACACTGAAGCTTTCTTT. Its translation is CASSYSRVNTEAFF.

This clone was counted a few times. The genes are TRBV11-2 and TRBJ1-2, with D tentatively TRBD1 (6 bases). Trimming left V 0 bases short and J 2 bases short, with 10 bases between. Germline loops: CDR1 SGHAT, CDR2 FQNNGV. The CDR3 is 15 residues long. The CDR3 protein is CASSLDERGNYGYTF. In nucleotides, the CDR3 is TGTGCCAGCAGCTTAGATGAGAGGGGGAACTATGGCTACACCTTC.

This clone occurred a few times. The V gene is TRBV7-9, the J gene TRBJ1-1; 9 positions agree with TRBD1. The CDR3 loop spans 16 amino acids. Germline V gene data show CDR1 as SEHNR and CDR2 as FQNEAQ (reference sequence). V lost 1 base and J lost 0; bases outside the gene matches: 3. CDR3 in DNA: TGTGCCAGCAGCTTAGACAGGGGGCTGGTGAACACTGAAGCTTTCTTT. Translating gives CASSLDRGLVNTEAFF.

In this sample, this clone turned up a few times. The V call is TRBV28, the J call TRBJ2-7, with D possibly TRBD1 on 6 matching bases. V was shortened by 3 bases and J by 1 base, with 16 bases between the two germline ends. Germline-derived CDR1 and CDR2 are MDHEN and SYDVKM. CDR3 length equals 16 residues. The CDR3 reads CASSLITGSGSYEQYF. DNA of the CDR3: TGTGCCAGCAGTTTGATTACAGGGAGTGGGTCCTACGAGCAGTACTTC.

There are a few counts of this clone. The chain carries TRBV28 and TRBJ2-3; 7 bases agree with TRBD2. Germline V gene data show CDR1 as MDHEN and CDR2 as SYDVKM. CDR3 length: 16 amino acids. Losses at the gene ends were 3 bases for V and 3 bases for J; bases not matched to a gene: 9. The CDR3: CASSFGLDPLTDTQYF. The CDR3 bases are TGTGCCAGCAGTTTTGGACTAGACCCCTTGACAGATACGCAGTATTTT.

The rearrangement uses TRBV7-6 and TRBJ2-1, with 10 bases aligning to TRBD2. In germline, CDR1 is SGHVS, CDR2 FNYEAQ. V lost 3 bases and J lost 4; bases outside the gene matches: 9. This CDR3 has 17 residues. Written as DNA, the CDR3 is TGTGCCAGCAGCTTCGGGACTAGCGCCACTAGATACAATGAGCAGTTCTTC. It translates to CASSFGTSATRYNEQFF.

This rearrangement joins TRBV18 to TRBJ1-2; TRBD1 matches 7 bases. Germline V gene lookup returns CDR1 KGHSH and CDR2 LQKENI. V gave up 4 bases and J gave up 0 bases; unmatched junction bases: 5. The length of the CDR3 is 15 residues. CDR3 in amino acids: CASSLGQVANYGYTF. CDR3 nucleotides: TGTGCCAGCTCACTAGGACAGGTCGCTAACTATGGCTACACCTTC.

The CDR3 DNA reads as TGCGCCAGCAGCTCGACAGGGGGCTATGGCTACACCTTC. Its translation: CASSSTGGYGYTF. The chain couples TRBV5-1 to TRBJ1-2; 9 nucleotides match TRBD1. Germline CDR1 is SGHRS and CDR2 is YFSETQ. V trimming: 3 bases; J trimming: 4 bases; junction bases outside the gene matches: 1. The CDR3 loop spans 13 amino acids.

The rearrangement uses TRBV3-1 (or the pseudogene TRBV3-2) and TRBJ2-7, with D possibly being TRBD2 (5 bases). The CDR3 loop spans 18 amino acids. Germline V gene lookup returns CDR1 LGHDT and CDR2 YNNKEL (reference sequence). V dropped 0 bases and J dropped 0 bases, with 18 bases sitting between them. The CDR3 is CASSQERSSGNSSYEQYV. CDR3 bases: TGTGCCAGCAGCCAAGAGAGGTCAAGCGGTAATAGCTCCTACGAGCAGTACGTC.

This clone has only one observation. This chain links TRBV6-5 with TRBJ2-2, with 7 bases that match TRBD2. The CDR3 runs to 14 residues. The germline CDR1 and CDR2 sequences are MNHEY and SVGAGI. With V trimmed by 0 bases and J by 7 bases, 2 bases remained unmatched. CDR3 protein: CASSYSRGGGELFF. The CDR3 nucleotides are TGTGCCAGCAGTTACTCCCGCGGGGGCGGGGAGCTGTTTTTT.

This clone was counted between two and nine times. The chain combines TRBV18 with TRBJ1-1; 8 bases line up with TRBD1. Germline CDR1 KGHSH, CDR2 LQKENI. The CDR3 has 16 amino acids. Trimming cost V 3 bases and J 0 bases; bases outside gene matches: 6. The CDR3 nucleotides read TGTGCCAGCTCACCGAGACAGGGGATGGTGAACACTGAAGCTTTCTTT. The encoded protein is CASSPRQGMVNTEAFF.

This clone was picked up one time. The rearrangement links TRBV5-1 to TRBJ2-1; 9 bases map to TRBD2. V shed 7 bases and J 4 bases; nucleotides not matched to a gene: 3. This CDR3 has 13 amino acids. CDR1 SGHRS and CDR2 YFSETQ come from the germline V gene. The CDR3 protein is CASLLAGYNEQFF. The CDR3 bases are TGCGCCAGCCTACTAGCGGGTTACAATGAGCAGTTCTTC.